The 28 T cell receptor beta chains below come from one sample, sequenced in a study of cytomegalovirus exposure and HLA in healthy donors. Libraries were prepared by immunoSEQ multiplex PCR; TCRdb keeps only in-frame clonotypes and omits some of them. The profile covers 150,000 to 200,000 clones, with about 85% appearing a single time and roughly 15% taken by the ten largest. Specimen: PBMCs. The receptor set was obtained from a man aged 18 to 30 in good health and CMV-seropositive.

The CDR3 nucleotides read TGTGCCAGCAGTCCCAGCGTTGACAATGAGCAGTTCTTC. Its protein product is CASSPSVDNEQFF. The chain links TRBV27 to TRBJ2-1; no clear D. V lost 5 bases and J 5 bases, leaving 10 bases between the germline ends. CDR1 is MNHEY, CDR2 SMNVEV, per germline (reference sequence). This CDR3 spans 13 amino acids.

V is TRBV6-5 and J is TRBJ1-1; 7 bases are a match to TRBD1. Germline CDR1 reads MNHEY; CDR2 reads SVGAGI. The CDR3 length is 15 residues. The V segment lost 6 bases and the J segment 4 bases; nucleotides outside the gene matches: 11. The CDR3 DNA sequence: TGTGCCAGCAGAAGATACAGGGGCTCGGGCACTGAAGCTTTCTTT. Amino acid sequence: CASRRYRGSGTEAFF.

The chain joins TRBV19 to TRBJ1-2; unclear D gene. The germline V gene encodes CDR1 LNHDA and CDR2 SQIVND (reference sequence). This CDR3 is built from 13 residues. Trimming took off 8 bases at V and 5 bases at J, with 15 bases between the two ends. The CDR3 DNA is TGTGCCAGTTCCCCGTTTTTTACTTATGGCTACACCTTC. The encoded protein is CASSPFFTYGYTF.

The chain is built from TRBV7-9 and TRBJ1-3; D is possibly TRBD1 (5 bases). This CDR3 comprises 14 residues. Trimming left V 6 bases short and J 0 bases short, with 9 bases between. The germline gives CDR1 SEHNR, CDR2 FQNEAQ (reference sequence). The CDR3 here is CASRPGGSGNTIYF. In nucleotides, the CDR3 is TGTGCCAGCAGGCCGGGGGGCTCTGGAAACACCATATATTTT.

The CDR3 loop is CAISESTYSNYGYTF. Here the CDR3 DNA reads TGTGCCATCAGTGAGTCAACGTACTCTAACTATGGCTACACCTTC. This sequence joins TRBV10-3 and TRBJ1-2; D uncertain. This CDR3 contains 15 residues. V was pared by 0 bases and J by 0 bases, with 8 bases between. Germline V gene lookup returns CDR1 ENHRY and CDR2 SYGVKD.

CDR3 bases: TGTGCCAGCAACGCTCGGGGGGGGCTTGGCAATGAGCAGTTCTTC. Its translation: CASNARGGLGNEQFF. This chain links TRBV2 with TRBJ2-1; 8 nucleotides align to TRBD2. V lost 7 bases to trimming and J lost 6 bases; unmatched junction nucleotides: 11. Germline V gene lookup returns CDR1 SNHLY and CDR2 FYNNEI. This CDR3 region has 15 residues.

The CDR3 DNA reads as TGCGCCAGCAGCCTAAACCCGGGACAGGGTGAGAACACCATATATTTT. This gives the protein CASSLNPGQGENTIYF. The V call is TRBV4-1, the J call TRBJ1-3; 9 bases map to TRBD1. J lost 7 bases, V lost 4 bases, and 11 bases had no gene match. Germline CDR1 and CDR2: MGHRA and YSYEKL. The CDR3 runs to 16 residues.

The chain combines TRBV11-2 with TRBJ2-5; 9 bases fit TRBD1. Per germline, CDR1 SGHAT and CDR2 FQNNGV. The CDR3 covers 14 residues. V lost 5 bases, J lost 9 bases, and 10 bases stayed unmatched. CDR3 region: CASSLGTGQYSQYF. CDR3 nucleotides: TGTGCCAGCAGCCTCGGGACAGGGCAGTATTCCCAGTACTTC.

The chain carries TRBV28 and TRBJ1-2; 7 bases are shared with TRBD1. V gave up 7 bases and J gave up 6 bases; unmatched junction bases: 11. Germline V lookup: CDR1 MDHEN, CDR2 SYDVKM. This CDR3 spans 14 amino acids. For the CDR3, the DNA is TGTGCCAGCACGTCCCAGGGGGTTTTGCATGGCTACACCTTC. It translates to CASTSQGVLHGYTF.

This clone was counted only a few times. The genes are TRBV5-1 and TRBJ1-2, with a possible D match to TRBD1 (6 bases). The CDR3 is made up of 13 amino acids. Looked up from germline, CDR1 is SGHRS and CDR2 is YFSETQ. The V and J ends lost 0 bases and 3 bases respectively, with 6 bases between them. CDR3 in DNA: TGCGCCAGCAGCTTGGAGGGGGACTATGGCTACACCTTC. Protein sequence: CASSLEGDYGYTF.

This clone appeared a few times. This chain connects TRBV4-2 to TRBJ1-6; D is uncertain. The germline gives CDR1 LGHNA, CDR2 YNFKEQ. The CDR3 has 13 residues. Deletions cut 0 bases from V and 11 bases from J, with 8 bases between. CDR3 DNA: TGTGCCAGCAGCCAAGATTTCGGGACACCCCTCCACTTT. Translation gives CASSQDFGTPLHF.

The chain couples TRBV5-5 to TRBJ2-7, with 9 nucleotides matching TRBD1. CDR3 length equals 14 residues. Germline V gene sequence: CDR1 SGHKS, CDR2 YYEKEE (reference sequence). V was pared by 3 bases and J by 1 base, with 2 bases of the junction left unmatched. The CDR3 region is CASSSGTGSYEQYF. CDR3 nucleotide sequence: TGTGCCAGCAGCTCCGGGACAGGGTCCTACGAGCAGTACTTC.

V gene TRBV27 combines with J gene TRBJ2-3; 7 bases map to TRBD2. J was trimmed by 1 base and V by 4 bases; bases with no gene match: 8. The CDR3 spans 16 residues. CDR1 is MNHEY, CDR2 SMNVEV, per germline (reference sequence). Written as DNA, the CDR3 is TGTGCCAGCAGTTCCCCCCCGAGCGGGGGCACAGATACGCAGTATTTT. This gives the protein CASSSPPSGGTDTQYF.

V is TRBV11-3 and J is TRBJ2-1; 9 nucleotides match TRBD1. Germline loops: CDR1 SGHNT, CDR2 YENEEA. The CDR3 extends over 15 amino acids. V was clipped by 1 base and J by 4 bases; unmatched bases: 2. The CDR3 reads CASSLGTGAYNEQFF. The CDR3 DNA reads as TGTGCCAGCAGCTTAGGGACAGGGGCGTACAATGAGCAGTTCTTC.

J is TRBJ1-2 and V is TRBV2; 7 bases are a match to TRBD1. Trimming cost V 5 bases and J 5 bases; bases outside gene matches: 5. There are 13 residues in the CDR3. Per germline, CDR1 SNHLY and CDR2 FYNNEI. The CDR3 DNA reads as TGTGCCAGCAGTTCCACAGGGGAATATGGCTACACCTTC. Translation: CASSSTGEYGYTF.

The rearrangement links TRBV28 to TRBJ2-1, with D possibly TRBD1 on 7 matching bases. The V gene's germline CDR1 is MDHEN and CDR2 SYDVKM. V was cut by 10 bases and J by 5 bases, with 18 bases left in between. CDR3 length: 14 residues. DNA for the CDR3: TGTGCCACCGGAGGGCGACAGGGCGACAATGAGCAGTTCTTC. Its translation: CATGGRQGDNEQFF.

This chain connects TRBV9 to TRBJ2-3; TRBD2 matches at 7 bases. The germline CDR1 and CDR2 sequences are SGDLS and YYNGEE. V lost 2 bases to trimming and J lost 5 bases; unmatched junction nucleotides: 8. This CDR3 is built from 15 residues. The chain's CDR3 is CASSVSAGVVDTQYF. For the CDR3, the DNA is TGTGCCAGCAGCGTCTCGGCGGGGGTGGTAGATACGCAGTATTTT. Together with reference TRBV9 and TRBJ2-3, the CDR3 gives the full variable domain: DSGVTQTPKHLITATGQRVTLRCSPRSGDLSVYWYQQSLDQGLQFLIQYYNGEERAKGNILERFSAQQFPDLHSELNLSSLELGDSALYFCASSVSAGVVDTQYFGPGTRLTVL.

The chain's CDR3 is CASSLGSRAYEQYF. CDR3 nucleotide sequence: TGTGCCAGCAGCTTAGGTAGTAGAGCCTACGAGCAGTACTTC. The J gene is TRBJ2-7, the V gene TRBV7-9; D remains unclear. The length of the CDR3 is 14 residues. Trimming cost V 1 base and J 2 bases, with 9 bases left between them. CDR1 is SEHNR and CDR2 is FQNEAQ in the germline V gene (reference sequence).

This chain connects TRBV5-1 to TRBJ2-2; 12 positions agree with TRBD2. The CDR3 covers 18 residues. The trim removed 3 bases at V and 4 bases at J, leaving 10 bases unmatched. CDR1 is SGHRS and CDR2 is YFSETQ in the germline V gene. CDR3 sequence reads: CASSSGTSGSLPTGELFF. The CDR3 bases are TGCGCCAGCAGCTCCGGGACTAGCGGGTCGTTGCCCACCGGGGAGCTGTTTTTT.

V and J are TRBV7-3 and TRBJ1-1; no reliable D call. Looked up from germline, CDR1 is SGHTA and CDR2 is FQGTGA. CDR3 length equals 16 residues. The V end lost 9 bases, the J end lost 0 bases, and 20 bases lay between the germline ends. For the CDR3, the DNA is TGTGCCAGAGGAGGTAGGAAGGATGAGATGAACACTGAAGCTTTCTTT. This translates into CARGGRKDEMNTEAFF.

This clone was counted a single time. V is TRBV4-1 and J is TRBJ1-2, with D unresolved. The CDR3 is 12 residues long. Germline V gene lookup returns CDR1 MGHRA and CDR2 YSYEKL. The V end lost 7 bases, the J end lost 3 bases, and 9 bases lay between the germline ends. CDR3 amino acids: CASTSVDYGYTF. Written as DNA, the CDR3 is TGCGCCAGCACCTCCGTAGACTATGGCTACACCTTC.

CDR3 DNA sequence: TGCGCCAGCAGCCCCGTAGAAACTAGCGGGAGGTACGAGCAGTACTTC. Amino acid sequence: CASSPVETSGRYEQYF. The chain combines TRBV5-1 with TRBJ2-7; 12 nucleotides line up with TRBD2. The CDR3 has 16 amino acids. The V and J ends lost 4 bases and 4 bases, in that order; junction bases with no gene match: 9. The germline V gene encodes CDR1 SGHRS and CDR2 YFSETQ.

V and J are TRBV7-9 and TRBJ2-2, with TRBD1 identical over 7 bases. The CDR3 is 15 amino acids. J gave up 4 bases and V 5 bases, and 7 bases lay outside the gene matches. The germline gives CDR1 SEHNR, CDR2 FQNEAQ (reference sequence). The CDR3 protein is CASSRGQALTGELFF. The DNA for the CDR3 is TGTGCCAGCAGCCGTGGACAGGCCCTCACCGGGGAGCTGTTTTTT.

This clone was counted a single time. The V call is TRBV19, the J call TRBJ1-2; TRBD1 aligns across 7 bases. The trim removed 5 bases at V and 4 bases at J, leaving 7 bases unmatched. The CDR3 totals 14 residues. CDR1 and CDR2 (germline): LNHDA, SQIVND (reference sequence). The DNA for the CDR3 is TGTGCCAGTAGTGGACAGGCCGTTCTCTATGGCTACACCTTC. This encodes CASSGQAVLYGYTF.

The chain uses TRBV6-1 and TRBJ1-1; tentative D call: TRBD1 (6 bases). The germline V gene encodes CDR1 MNHNS and CDR2 SASEGT. Trimming removed 1 base at V and 4 bases at J, with 10 bases between. The CDR3 runs to 14 residues. The CDR3 coding sequence is TGTGCCAGCAGTGAAGAGGGCAGGGGCACTGAAGCTTTCTTT. The encoded protein is CASSEEGRGTEAFF.

This sequence joins TRBV5-1 and TRBJ1-1, with 7 nucleotides matching TRBD1. Germline values: CDR1 SGHRS, CDR2 YFSETQ. V was clipped by 4 bases and J by 2 bases; unmatched bases: 14. CDR3 size: 17 residues. The CDR3 bases are TGCGCCAGCAGCCGAGGGACAGACCACACCGTTAACACTGAAGCTTTCTTT. It codes for CASSRGTDHTVNTEAFF.

The gene calls are TRBV5-4 and TRBJ2-5, with D possibly matching TRBD2 (5 bases). The CDR3 length is 15 residues. Trimming took off 1 base at V and 4 bases at J, with 14 bases between the two ends. Germline-derived CDR1 and CDR2 are SGHNT and YYREEE (reference sequence). The CDR3 bases are TGTGCCAGCAGCTTGTTTGCGGGTGAAGTAGAGACCCAGTACTTC. Translating gives CASSLFAGEVETQYF. The whole variable domain, filled in from reference TRBV5-4 and TRBJ2-5, reads ETGVTQSPTHLIKTRGQQVTLRCSSQSGHNTVSWYQQALGQGPQFIFQYYREEENGRGNFPPRFSGLQFPNYSSELNVNALELDDSALYLCASSLFAGEVETQYFGPGTRLLVL.

The rearrangement joins TRBV25-1 to TRBJ1-4; 7 bases fit TRBD1. The CDR3 totals 14 residues. Germline CDR1 MGHDK, CDR2 SYGVNS. V lost 6 bases to trimming and J lost 7 bases; unmatched junction nucleotides: 8. DNA for the CDR3: TGTGCCAGCAGCAACAGGGGAATCTCTGAAAAACTGTTTTTT. It codes for CASSNRGISEKLFF.